The TCR beta chain described here comes from a study of T cells in Graves' hyperthyroidism and ophthalmopathy. This CDR3 region has 15 residues. The ends lost 4 bases at V and 0 bases at J; junction bases unmatched: 4. Germline assignment: CDR1 SGHRS and CDR2 YFSETQ. Patients aged 18 to 65 had newly diagnosed hyperthyroidism lasting under 2 months. Clinicians diagnosed patients from clinical symptoms, serum thyroxine and TRAb, thyroid ultrasound and orbital computed tomography. Broader study findings: Blood also carried most thyroid clonotypes expanded above 0.001. In validation, the model predicted ophthalmopathy. These predictions came a median about 6.5 months before onset.

With respect to this clonotype: The target antigen is unknown.

Authors of the study amplified TCR beta CDR3 regions from RNA transcripts. The HTBI primer set served for first-round RT-PCR of the TCR CDR3. One entry per CDR3 protein results from TCRdb running MiXCR on the multiplex PCR reads. The profile shows 380,000 or so distinct CDR3 sequences, about 18% of them singletons. The sequenced sample was blood. V gene TRBV5-1 combines with J gene TRBJ2-5; 9 positions agree with TRBD2. This TCR was sampled from a woman aged 18-35 years with Graves' hyperthyroidism. Here the CDR3 DNA reads TGCGCCAGCAGCCCCGGGACTAGCTACCAAGAGACCCAGTACTTC. It encodes CASSPGTSYQETQYF.